The 27 T cell receptor beta chains given below trace back to one sample, sequenced in a study of glioma-infiltrating T cells after dendritic cell vaccination. Time point specified: after dendritic cell vaccination, including at tumor progression/relapse. Sequenced by immunoSEQ multiplex PCR; TCRdb stores in-frame clones only, minus some. The table includes roughly 100,000 clones, 90% detected once. The input for sequencing was blood, taken after dendritic cell vaccination. The receptors derive from a human donor with glioblastoma.

CDR3 nucleotide sequence: TGTGCCAGCAGCGGAGACAGAGGACATGGCTACACCTTC. This encodes CASSGDRGHGYTF. This rearrangement joins TRBV2 to TRBJ1-2; a weak D match, TRBD1 (5 bases). V lost 6 bases to trimming and J lost 6 bases, with 14 bases between them. The germline gives CDR1 SNHLY, CDR2 FYNNEI. The CDR3 covers 13 residues.

The rearrangement joins TRBV30 to TRBJ1-2; possible D gene TRBD1, 6 bases. The germline V gene encodes CDR1 GTSNPN and CDR2 SVGIG (reference sequence). The CDR3 consists of 16 residues. V was clipped by 3 bases and J by 5 bases, with 22 bases between them. The CDR3 spells CAWSPFTGHRVYGYTF. As DNA, the CDR3 is TGTGCCTGGAGCCCCTTTACGGGACATAGGGTGTATGGCTACACCTTC.

The chain is built from TRBV11-2 and TRBJ1-2, with TRBD1 matching over 7 bases. Trimming removed 5 bases from V and 13 bases from J; junction bases left unmatched: 13. Germline loops: CDR1 SGHAT, CDR2 FQNNGV. The length of the CDR3 is 13 residues. The CDR3 loop is CASSHLEGAFCTF. CDR3 nucleotides: TGTGCCAGCAGCCATTTAGAGGGGGCGTTTTGCACCTTC. Together with reference TRBV11-2 and TRBJ1-2, the CDR3 gives the full variable domain: EAGVAQSPRYKIIEKRQSVAFWCNPISGHATLYWYQQILGQGPKLLIQFQNNGVVDDSQLPKDRFSAERLKGVDSTLKIQPAKLEDSAVYLCASSHLEGAFCTFGSGTRLTVV.

A single count supports this clone. The same CDR3 can be traced to other DNA sequences in this sample. V gene TRBV6-6 combines with J gene TRBJ1-6, with TRBD1 matching 10 bases. This CDR3 is built from 16 residues. V was clipped by 4 bases and J by 7 bases; unmatched bases: 7. Per the germline V gene, CDR1 is MNHNY and CDR2 is SVGAGI (reference sequence). The CDR3 region is CASSLGQGSRNSPLHF. Here the CDR3 DNA reads TGTGCCAGCAGTTTGGGACAGGGGTCGAGGAATTCACCCCTCCACTTT.

The V gene is TRBV7-2, the J gene TRBJ2-1; 11 bases align to TRBD2. Looked up from germline, CDR1 is SGHTA and CDR2 is FQGNSA. The ends lost 2 bases at V and 4 bases at J; junction bases unmatched: 7. CDR3 length equals 17 residues. The CDR3 region has the DNA TGTGCCAGCAGCTTAACGCAACTAGCGGGAGCTTACAATGAGCAGTTCTTC. It yields the protein CASSLTQLAGAYNEQFF. Complete variable domain (other parts from reference TRBV7-2 and TRBJ2-1): GAGVSQSPSNKVTEKGKDVELRCDPISGHTALYWYRQSLGQGLEFLIYFQGNSAPDKSGLPSDRFSAERTGGSVSTLTIQRTQQEDSAVYLCASSLTQLAGAYNEQFFGPGTRLTVL.

The chain combines TRBV10-3 with TRBJ1-3; D is ambiguous. The germline V gene encodes CDR1 ENHRY and CDR2 SYGVKD. V dropped 5 bases and J dropped 3 bases, with 11 bases sitting between them. CDR3 length: 14 amino acids. The CDR3 DNA is TGTGCCATCAGTAAAAGCACGGGTGGAAACACCATATATTTT. It encodes CAISKSTGGNTIYF.

V is TRBV28 and J is TRBJ2-7; 15 bases are shared with TRBD2. The CDR3 contains 18 residues. Trimming took 3 bases from V and 2 from J; bases not matched to a gene: 8. Germline lookup yields CDR1 MDHEN and CDR2 SYDVKM. CDR3 coding DNA: TGTGCCAGCAGTTTCGGGGGACTAGCGGGAGGTCGGGCCTACGAGCAGTACTTC. Its translation: CASSFGGLAGGRAYEQYF.

This chain links TRBV30 with TRBJ1-1; perhaps TRBD1 as D (6 bases). The CDR3 covers 13 residues. With 0 bases removed from V and 7 bases from J, the gap between germline ends came to 12 bases. Germline CDR1 GTSNPN, CDR2 SVGIG (reference sequence). The CDR3 DNA follows: TGTGCCTGGAGTGTACAGGGAAGTGGTGAAGCTTTCTTT. This gives the protein CAWSVQGSGEAFF.

This chain joins TRBV9 and TRBJ2-7; TRBD2 is a possible D gene (6 bases). Per the germline V gene, CDR1 is SGDLS and CDR2 is YYNGEE. V was pared by 0 bases and J by 1 base, with 8 bases between. CDR3 size: 14 residues. The CDR3, as DNA: TGTGCCAGCAGCGTAGAGGCGGGATCCTACGAGCAGTACTTC. It yields the protein CASSVEAGSYEQYF.

The CDR3 region is CASSDPKQPWNTEAFF. CDR3 bases: TGTGCCAGCAGTGACCCGAAACAGCCATGGAACACTGAAGCTTTCTTT. This chain connects TRBV25-1 to TRBJ1-1; D is ambiguous. Germline V gene sequence: CDR1 MGHDK, CDR2 SYGVNS. CDR3 length equals 16 residues. The V end lost 3 bases, the J end lost 1 base, and 15 bases lay between the germline ends.

The genes are TRBV27 and TRBJ1-1, with D possibly TRBD1 on 6 matching bases. CDR1 is MNHEY and CDR2 is SMNVEV in the germline V gene (reference sequence). The CDR3 covers 18 residues. Trimming cost V 0 bases and J 5 bases, with 22 bases left between them. The CDR3 protein is CASSLSFKGVLRETEAFF. The CDR3 DNA reads TGTGCCAGCAGTTTATCCTTTAAGGGGGTCCTCAGAGAAACTGAAGCTTTCTTT.

The genes are TRBV5-1 and TRBJ1-1; TRBD1 matches at 8 bases. CDR3 length: 15 amino acids. Germline-derived CDR1 and CDR2 are SGHRS and YFSETQ. The V segment lost 4 bases and the J segment 2 bases; nucleotides outside the gene matches: 7. The CDR3 nucleotides read TGCGCCAGCAGCGTCGGACAGGGTAAAAACACTGAAGCTTTCTTT. Its translation: CASSVGQGKNTEAFF.

J is TRBJ1-1 and V is TRBV2, with a weak D call TRBD1 (5 bases). Deletions cut 3 bases from V and 10 bases from J, with 12 bases between. The CDR3 is 12 residues long. Germline values: CDR1 SNHLY, CDR2 FYNNEI. The CDR3 spells CASSDFSGGAFF. In DNA, the CDR3 is TGTGCCAGCAGTGATTTTTCGGGGGGAGCTTTCTTT.

The CDR3 is CAWSTHSTDTQYF. The CDR3 DNA reads as TGTGCCTGGAGTACCCACTCCACAGATACGCAGTATTTT. The V gene is TRBV30, the J gene TRBJ2-3; D call uncertain. From germline, CDR1 is GTSNPN and CDR2 SVGIG (reference sequence). V shed 2 bases and J shed 2 bases, with 8 bases lying between them. The CDR3 extends over 13 amino acids.

J is TRBJ1-1 and V is TRBV4-1; D not certain. Germline V gives CDR1 MGHRA, CDR2 YSYEKL. The CDR3 extends over 14 amino acids. V was trimmed by 0 bases and J by 3 bases, leaving 8 bases between them. This chain's CDR3 is CASSQDDGDTEAFF. In nucleotides, the CDR3 is TGCGCCAGCAGCCAAGATGACGGGGACACTGAAGCTTTCTTT.

This clone is a singleton in its sample. V gene TRBV7-9 combines with J gene TRBJ1-4; no firm D call. Germline V gene lookup returns CDR1 SEHNR and CDR2 FQNEAQ (reference sequence). Trimming shortened V by 1 base and J by 7 bases, and 7 bases separated the two germline ends. This CDR3 region has 13 residues. The CDR3: CASSLGAFEKLFF. In DNA form, the CDR3 reads TGTGCCAGCAGCTTAGGGGCCTTTGAAAAACTGTTTTTT.

Only one count was recorded for this clone. V gene TRBV7-9 combines with J gene TRBJ1-1; no reliable D call. V was cut by 7 bases and J by 0 bases, with 15 bases left in between. The CDR3 has 15 residues. The germline gives CDR1 SEHNR, CDR2 FQNEAQ (reference sequence). The CDR3 sequence: CASTSWRGVNTEAFF. In nucleotides, the CDR3 is TGTGCCAGCACGTCTTGGAGAGGAGTGAACACTGAAGCTTTCTTT. Full variable domain (outside the CDR3, taken from reference TRBV7-9 and TRBJ1-1): DTGVSQNPRHKITKRGQNVTFRCDPISEHNRLYWYRQTLGQGPEFLTYFQNEAQLEKSRLLSDRFSAERPKGSFSTLEIQRTEQGDSAMYLCASTSWRGVNTEAFFGQGTRLTVV.

This sequence joins TRBV29-1 and TRBJ2-3; D unclear. Germline V lookup: CDR1 SQVTM, CDR2 ANQGSEA. The CDR3 contains 10 residues. Deletions cut 5 bases from V and 11 bases from J, with 11 bases between. DNA for the CDR3: TGCAGCGTTCGAACTAACATGCAGTATTTT. Residues: CSVRTNMQYF.

This clone was counted once. This chain links TRBV6-5 with TRBJ2-7, with 10 bases aligning to TRBD1. Germline lookup yields CDR1 MNHEY and CDR2 SVGAGI. The CDR3 length is 14 residues. With V trimmed by 5 bases and J by 2 bases, 3 bases remained unmatched. CDR3 in DNA: TGTGCCAGCAGTCGGACAGGGGGGCCCTACGAGCAGTACTTC. As protein: CASSRTGGPYEQYF.

The chain uses TRBV14 and TRBJ2-2; no reliable D call. CDR3 length equals 14 residues. The V end was cut by 0 bases, the J end by 4 bases, with 6 bases between. The V gene's germline CDR1 is SGHDN and CDR2 FVKESK. The CDR3 here is CASSQELLTGELFF. The CDR3 DNA follows: TGTGCCAGCAGCCAAGAACTCCTCACCGGGGAGCTGTTTTTT. The whole variable domain, filled in from reference TRBV14 and TRBJ2-2, reads EAGVTQFPSHSVIEKGQTVTLRCDPISGHDNLYWYRRVMGKEIKFLLHFVKESKQDESGMPNNRFLAERTGGTYSTLKVQPAELEDSGVYFCASSQELLTGELFFGEGSRLTVL.

The chain couples TRBV27 to TRBJ1-1; D not resolved. CDR1 MNHEY and CDR2 SMNVEV come from the germline V gene (reference sequence). The CDR3 has 14 residues. Trimming took 2 bases from V and 8 from J, leaving 15 bases between them. CDR3 in amino acids: CASSLRRRVGEAFF. In nucleotides, the CDR3 is TGTGCCAGCAGTTTAAGGAGGCGGGTGGGGGAAGCTTTCTTT.

The genes are TRBV18 and TRBJ2-7; D uncertain. The length of the CDR3 is 15 residues. V was shortened by 3 bases and J by 0 bases, with 12 bases between the two germline ends. Germline V CDR1 and CDR2: KGHSH, LQKENI. The CDR3 is CASSPKLTNSYEQYF. The CDR3 DNA sequence: TGTGCCAGCTCACCCAAATTGACAAACTCCTACGAGCAGTACTTC.

Note on this clone: The sample has other DNA sequences that encode this CDR3 too. The chain combines TRBV5-4 with TRBJ1-6; possible D gene TRBD1, 5 bases. Germline lookup yields CDR1 SGHNT and CDR2 YYREEE (reference sequence). The CDR3 length is 15 residues. V lost 1 base to trimming and J lost 7 bases, with 12 bases between them. CDR3 region: CASSLLVGQNSPLHF. The CDR3 DNA sequence: TGTGCCAGCAGCTTGTTAGTGGGGCAGAATTCACCCCTCCACTTT.

CDR3 coding DNA: TGTGCCACGTCAGGGGGCGCATGGAATCAGCCCCAGCATTTT. Translation: CATSGGAWNQPQHF. The chain links TRBV19 to TRBJ1-5; 8 bases align to TRBD1. With 10 bases clipped from V and 4 bases from J, the junction kept 9 bases outside the gene matches. Per the germline V gene, CDR1 is LNHDA and CDR2 is SQIVND (reference sequence). The CDR3 has 14 residues.

This chain connects TRBV5-6 to TRBJ2-7; D is unclear. The V gene's germline CDR1 is SGHDT and CDR2 YYEEEE. The CDR3 extends over 15 amino acids. V was shortened by 0 bases and J by 2 bases, with 12 bases between the two germline ends. As DNA, the CDR3 is TGTGCCAGCAGCTTGGTGGAGAAGCTAGCCTACGAGCAGTACTTC. Its translation is CASSLVEKLAYEQYF.

This clone was counted once. The chain employs TRBV19 and TRBJ1-5; perhaps TRBD1 as D (6 bases). From germline, CDR1 is LNHDA and CDR2 SQIVND (reference sequence). The CDR3 length is 14 residues. The V and J ends lost 10 bases and 6 bases respectively, with 19 bases between them. The CDR3 DNA reads TGTGCCACCGACACAGAGGCAGGGGCTCAGCCCCAGCATTTT. Translating gives CATDTEAGAQPQHF.

CDR3 DNA sequence: TGTGCCAGCAGCCCACAGGATTTGTCAGATACGCAGTATTTT. Translation gives CASSPQDLSDTQYF. The V call is TRBV7-3, the J call TRBJ2-3; weak D call: TRBD1 (5 bases). CDR3 length: 14 residues. Looked up from germline, CDR1 is SGHTA and CDR2 is FQGTGA. Deletions cut 5 bases from V and 4 bases from J, with 13 bases between. The full variable domain, completed using reference TRBV7-3 and TRBJ2-3, is GAGVSQTPSNKVTEKGKYVELRCDPISGHTALYWYRQSLGQGPEFLIYFQGTGAADDSGLPNDRFFAVRPEGSVSTLKIQRTERGDSAVYLCASSPQDLSDTQYFGPGTRLTVL.